These 21 T cell receptor beta chains originate from one sample sequenced in a study of blood T cells in healthy people across ages (dated by TCRdb to about 2015). Library preparation employed 5' RACE. Sequencing relied on an Illumina HiSeq 2500. A second about 6 to 11 cycle PCR used a sample-barcoded 5' primer and a J-beta primer mix. TCRdb's own reprocessing of the public reads used fastp at Q25 and MiXCR and kept productive beta chains. Rows are combined by CDR3 protein, so each entry shows the most common genes and DNA. The sample includes approximately 770,000 distinct CDR3 sequences, with about three fifths observed a single time. The ten largest account for approximately 20% of the sample. The sequencing sample was made of blood. The source is a man aged 25-45 years in good health.

The gene calls are TRBV11-2 and TRBJ1-6; TRBD1 might be the D (5 bases). Trimming took off 3 bases at V and 1 base at J, with 7 bases between the two ends. The CDR3 sequence is 15 residues long. Germline CDR1 and CDR2: SGHAT and FQNNGV. CDR3: CASSLDNSYNSPLHF. In DNA, the CDR3 is TGTGCCAGCAGCTTGGACAATTCCTATAATTCACCCCTCCACTTT.

CDR3 in amino acids: CASSLVGVEQFF. The CDR3 nucleotides are TGTGCCAGCAGCTTAGTCGGGGTTGAGCAGTTCTTC. The V call is TRBV7-2, the J call TRBJ2-1; D might be TRBD2 (5 bases). Trimming pared 1 base from V and 9 bases from J, leaving 7 bases between. Germline V gives CDR1 SGHTA, CDR2 FQGNSA. CDR3 length: 12 amino acids.

This clonotype was seen only a few times. V is TRBV11-2 and J is TRBJ2-1; either TRBD1 or TRBD2 may supply D (6 bases each). Trimming shortened V by 5 bases and J by 2 bases, and 16 bases separated the two germline ends. CDR3 length equals 16 residues. The V gene's germline CDR1 is SGHAT and CDR2 FQNNGV. The CDR3 DNA sequence: TGTGCCAGCAGCCTCGGGGGCAGTCAAGCCTACAATGAGCAGTTCTTC. Translating it yields CASSLGGSQAYNEQFF.

This chain joins TRBV20-1 and TRBJ1-6; D is undetermined. The V gene's germline CDR1 is DFQATT and CDR2 SNEGSKA (reference sequence). CDR3 size: 14 residues. V dropped 6 bases and J dropped 2 bases, with 11 bases sitting between them. The CDR3 reads CSAPTAAYNSPLHF. In DNA, the CDR3 is TGCAGTGCGCCCACCGCCGCCTATAATTCACCCCTCCACTTT.

The rearrangement joins TRBV5-1 to TRBJ2-3; 11 positions match TRBD2. The trim removed 5 bases at V and 2 bases at J, leaving 1 base unmatched. The CDR3 contains 14 residues. In germline, CDR1 is SGHRS, CDR2 YFSETQ. This CDR3 reads CASRLAGVTDTQYF. In nucleotides, the CDR3 is TGCGCCAGCAGACTAGCGGGAGTCACAGATACGCAGTATTTT.

This clonotype was observed a few times. This sequence joins TRBV7-2 and TRBJ2-3, with 13 bases that match TRBD2. CDR3 length: 20 amino acids. Trimming removed 5 bases from V and 1 base from J; junction bases left unmatched: 15. Germline-derived CDR1 and CDR2 are SGHTA and FQGNSA. The CDR3 nucleotides are TGTGCCAGCAGCACTCTTCAGGGACTAGCGGGGAGGGTAGGCACAGATACGCAGTATTTT. It codes for CASSTLQGLAGRVGTDTQYF.

The chain is built from TRBV12-3 or TRBV12-4 and TRBJ2-5; TRBD1 matches at 8 bases. The J segment lost 4 bases and the V segment lost 7 bases, leaving 11 bases of the junction unmatched. CDR3 length: 15 residues. DNA for the CDR3: TGTGCCAGCACCCGACAGGGGTCTTTTCCAGAGACCCAGTACTTC. It is translated as CASTRQGSFPETQYF.

The chain carries TRBV2 and TRBJ1-4; 10 bases fit TRBD1. Germline V CDR1 and CDR2: SNHLY, FYNNEI. After removal of 6 bases from V and 4 bases from J, the junction contained 2 bases not matched to a gene. This CDR3 spans 14 amino acids. The DNA of the CDR3 is TGTGCCAGCAGCCGGGACAGGGGTAATGAAAAACTGTTTTTT. This sequence encodes CASSRDRGNEKLFF.

The chain carries TRBV7-2 and TRBJ2-7; possibly TRBD1 for D (5 bases). CDR1 SGHTA and CDR2 FQGNSA come from the germline V gene. This CDR3 spans 15 amino acids. V was cut by 1 base and J by 3 bases, with 13 bases left in between. In DNA, the CDR3 is TGTGCCAGCAGCTTAGTAGGGGTAGGAGTCTACGAGCAGTACTTC. It yields the protein CASSLVGVGVYEQYF.

There are a few counts of this clonotype. This chain uses TRBV20-1 with TRBJ2-3; D perhaps matches TRBD2 (6 bases). The germline V and J ends were trimmed by 3 bases and 6 bases, with 13 bases remaining between them. CDR3 length: 13 amino acids. The germline gives CDR1 DFQATT, CDR2 SNEGSKA (reference sequence). In DNA form, the CDR3 reads TGCAGTGCTAGCGGGAGAGCACGGGATACGCAGTATTTT. Residues: CSASGRARDTQYF.

This chain links TRBV20-1 with TRBJ2-1; 8 bases are a match to TRBD2. In germline, CDR1 is DFQATT, CDR2 SNEGSKA (reference sequence). CDR3 length: 16 residues. J gave up 0 bases and V 3 bases, and 7 bases lay outside the gene matches. The CDR3 loop is CSASGRASGSYNEQFF. The CDR3 DNA sequence: TGCAGTGCTAGCGGGAGGGCCTCTGGCTCCTACAATGAGCAGTTCTTC.

This clonotype was recorded a few times. The chain links TRBV6-6 to TRBJ2-1, with D uncertain. There are 17 residues in the CDR3. V gave up 5 bases and J gave up 0 bases, with 17 bases separating them. Germline V CDR1 and CDR2: MNHNY, SVGAGI (reference sequence). As DNA, the CDR3 is TGTGCCAGCAGTACTTATGACCCTCTCAGCTCCTACAATGAGCAGTTCTTC. Amino acid sequence: CASSTYDPLSSYNEQFF.

This clonotype was counted between two and nine times. The rearrangement links TRBV20-1 to TRBJ2-5; 11 positions match TRBD2. Germline trimming cut 7 bases from V and 3 bases from J; bases unmatched to any gene: 4. CDR1 DFQATT and CDR2 SNEGSKA come from the germline V gene (reference sequence). The CDR3 is 13 residues long. In DNA, the CDR3 is TGCAGTGGGGCGACTAGCGGGGAAGAGACCCAGTACTTC. Protein: CSGATSGEETQYF.

Only a few counts were recorded for this clonotype. This chain links TRBV7-2 with TRBJ2-5; 14 positions match TRBD2. The CDR3 totals 16 residues. V dropped 2 bases and J dropped 5; count of bases not matched to a gene: 4. Germline V gene sequence: CDR1 SGHTA, CDR2 FQGNSA. The DNA of the CDR3 is TGTGCCAGCAGCTTAAGGAGGACTAGCGGGAGGGAGACCCAGTACTTC. It encodes CASSLRRTSGRETQYF.

The chain recombines TRBV20-1 with TRBJ2-5; D call uncertain. Germline V gene data show CDR1 as DFQATT and CDR2 as SNEGSKA (reference sequence). The CDR3 loop spans 15 amino acids. Trimming shortened V by 6 bases and J by 2 bases, and 19 bases separated the two germline ends. DNA for the CDR3: TGCAGTGCCCCTCGACCTCTTCAGACGCAAGAGACCCAGTACTTC. It encodes CSAPRPLQTQETQYF.

This chain joins TRBV7-3 and TRBJ2-3; D uncertain. The V gene's germline CDR1 is SGHTA and CDR2 FQGTGA. The CDR3 length is 15 residues. V lost 1 base and J 1 base, leaving 9 bases between the germline ends. The CDR3 DNA is TGTGCCAGCAGCTTAAGCGTTGCGGGCACAGATACGCAGTATTTT. This gives the protein CASSLSVAGTDTQYF.

This clonotype has a single count. The chain has TRBV7-2 and TRBJ2-3, with D unclear. The CDR3 runs 12 residues. Germline CDR1 is SGHTA and CDR2 is FQGNSA. Between the trimmed V and J ends, which lost 5 bases and 5 bases, there was a span of 8 bases. In DNA, the CDR3 is TGTGCCAGCAGCCCGGGCATAGATACGCAGTATTTT. This gives the protein CASSPGIDTQYF.

In its sample, this clonotype was seen a few times. V usage is TRBV30 and J usage is TRBJ1-6; D call uncertain. Per the germline V gene, CDR1 is GTSNPN and CDR2 is SVGIG (reference sequence). The ends were cut back, 6 bases at V and 1 base at J, with 13 bases in the middle. The CDR3 runs 15 residues. CDR3 region: CACRMSESYNSPLHF. CDR3 DNA: TGTGCCTGCCGGATGTCGGAGTCCTATAATTCACCCCTCCACTTT.

The chain combines TRBV6-2 or TRBV6-3 with TRBJ1-5; 8 bases agree with TRBD1. The CDR3 extends over 16 amino acids. V shed 4 bases, J shed 5 bases, and the junction held 10 bases outside the gene matches. The germline CDR1 and CDR2 sequences are MNHEY and SVGEGT. DNA for the CDR3: TGTGCCAGCAGTTCGACGGACAGGGCTGCTTATCAGCCCCAGCATTTT. This sequence encodes CASSSTDRAAYQPQHF.

The genes are TRBV18 and TRBJ1-1; D gene unclear. Germline values: CDR1 KGHSH, CDR2 LQKENI. The germline V and J ends were trimmed by 5 bases and 7 bases, with 8 bases remaining between them. This CDR3 comprises 11 residues. Here the CDR3 DNA reads TGTGCCAGCTCAACCTCGGTTGAAGCTTTCTTT. Translating gives CASSTSVEAFF.

The chain carries TRBV7-2 and TRBJ2-2; no clear D gene. The V end was cut by 5 bases, the J end by 2 bases, with 12 bases between. The CDR3 extends over 15 amino acids. Germline-derived CDR1 and CDR2 are SGHTA and FQGNSA. CDR3 region: CASSREQPNTGELFF. CDR3 bases: TGTGCCAGCAGCCGAGAACAGCCTAACACCGGGGAGCTGTTTTTT.